This record concerns one T cell receptor (beta chain) sequence. This sample was included in a study of OX40 agonist ivuxolimab in advanced cancers. TCRdb's copy holds only in-frame clones and misses some; the assay was immunoSEQ multiplex PCR. The data contain about 45,000 clones, approximately 84% of them singletons. V lost 4 bases to trimming and J lost 5 bases; unmatched junction nucleotides: 6. CDR1 and CDR2 (germline): SGHRS, YFSETQ. The CDR3 contains 15 residues. The rearrangement uses TRBV5-1 and TRBJ2-3; 11 bases are shared with TRBD2. The starting material was CD4+ or CD8+ T cells sorted from blood, obtained in a trial of the OX40 agonist ivuxolimab. The sequence came from an adult with an advanced solid tumor such as melanoma, head and neck, liver or kidney cancer. The CDR3 DNA is TGCGCCAGCAGCCTGACTAGCGGGACGGGAGATACGCAGTATTTT. As protein: CASSLTSGTGDTQYF.